A single sample gave rise to the 16 T cell receptor beta chains below, sequenced in a study of T cells in Graves' hyperthyroidism and ophthalmopathy. TCR beta CDR3 region amplification was performed from RNA transcripts. The study used the HTBI primer set for a first-round RT-PCR of the TCR CDR3. From the multiplex PCR reads, TCRdb called clonotypes with MiXCR, one entry per CDR3 protein. Of around 290,000 distinct CDR3 sequences in the sample, approximately 13% were seen once. Material: blood. Receptors were obtained from a woman aged 40 to 50 with Graves' hyperthyroidism.

This clonotype appeared a few times. This chain uses TRBV3-1 with TRBJ1-2, with D possibly TRBD1 on 6 matching bases. This CDR3 comprises 14 residues. Germline CDR1 is LGHDT and CDR2 is YNNKEL (reference sequence). V lost 0 bases and J lost 7, with 12 bases in between. CDR3 loop: CASSQDTGRAGYTF. The CDR3 nucleotides are TGTGCCAGCAGCCAAGATACAGGGAGGGCTGGCTACACCTTC. The whole variable domain, remainder taken from reference TRBV3-1 and TRBJ1-2, is DTAVSQTPKYLVTQMGNDKSIKCEQNLGHDTMYWYKQDSKKFLKIMFSYNNKELIINETVPNRFSPKSPDKAHLNLHINSLELGDSAVYFCASSQDTGRAGYTFGSGTRLTVV.

This chain connects TRBV19 to TRBJ2-1; TRBD1 agrees at 7 bases. V was pared by 5 bases and J by 9 bases, with 19 bases of the junction left unmatched. This CDR3 contains 17 residues. Germline V gene sequence: CDR1 LNHDA, CDR2 SQIVND (reference sequence). The CDR3 protein is CASSRGTGDPPTVEQFF. As DNA, the CDR3 is TGTGCCAGTAGTCGCGGTACAGGGGATCCCCCGACGGTTGAGCAGTTCTTC. Filled out from reference TRBV19 and TRBJ2-1, the complete variable domain reads DGGITQSPKYLFRKEGQNVTLSCEQNLNHDAMYWYRQDPGQGLRLIYYSQIVNDFQKGDIAEGYSVSREKKESFPLTVTSAQKNPTAFYLCASSRGTGDPPTVEQFFGPGTRLTVL.

This clonotype has just a few counts. The gene calls are TRBV20-1 and TRBJ2-7; no firm D call. The V end was cut by 3 bases, the J end by 7 bases, with 13 bases between. Germline V gene lookup returns CDR1 DFQATT and CDR2 SNEGSKA (reference sequence). This CDR3 is 12 amino acids long. CDR3 amino acids: CSASGFLREQYF. The CDR3 region has the DNA TGCAGTGCTAGTGGCTTCCTTAGGGAGCAGTACTTC.

The chain employs TRBV29-1 and TRBJ1-2, with TRBD1 matching 9 bases. CDR1 SQVTM and CDR2 ANQGSEA come from the germline V gene. V gave up 0 bases and J gave up 8 bases; unmatched junction bases: 4. The CDR3 length is 13 residues. CDR3 nucleotide sequence: TGCAGCGTTGAAGACGGACAGGGGAGAGGCTACACCTTC. Encoded protein: CSVEDGQGRGYTF. Complete variable domain (other parts from reference TRBV29-1 and TRBJ1-2): SAVISQKPSRDICQRGTSLTIQCQVDSQVTMMFWYRQQPGQSLTLIATANQGSEATYESGFVIDKFPISRPNLTFSTLTVSNMSPEDSSIYLCSVEDGQGRGYTFGSGTRLTVV.

The gene calls are TRBV29-1 and TRBJ1-5, with D possibly matching TRBD1 (5 bases). Germline values: CDR1 SQVTM, CDR2 ANQGSEA. Trimming removed 4 bases at V and 4 bases at J, with 8 bases between. The CDR3 sequence is 12 residues long. The chain's CDR3 is CSVGWGNQPQHF. CDR3 sequence (DNA): TGCAGCGTTGGGTGGGGGAATCAGCCCCAGCATTTT.

The gene calls are TRBV12-3 or TRBV12-4 and TRBJ2-1; unclear D gene. The CDR3 length is 17 residues. V was pared by 8 bases and J by 0 bases, with 20 bases between. The CDR3 here is CASCVWVARSSYNEQFF. The CDR3 coding sequence is TGTGCCAGCTGCGTTTGGGTAGCTCGGAGCTCCTACAATGAGCAGTTCTTC.

This clonotype occurred many times. The V call is TRBV20-1, the J call TRBJ2-1; D is perhaps TRBD1 (6 bases). The germline V gene encodes CDR1 DFQATT and CDR2 SNEGSKA (reference sequence). The germline V and J ends were trimmed by 4 bases and 4 bases, with 17 bases remaining between them. The CDR3 sequence is 15 residues long. CDR3 sequence: CSANDGTKPYNEQFF. The CDR3 bases are TGCAGTGCTAACGACGGGACAAAGCCTTACAATGAGCAGTTCTTC.

The CDR3, as DNA: TGTGCCAGCTCACCATTTCCGACAGGGGCGGGAGAGACCCAGTACTTC. Translation: CASSPFPTGAGETQYF. J is TRBJ2-5 and V is TRBV12-3 or TRBV12-4; 8 bases fit TRBD1. V lost 8 bases, J lost 4 bases, and 15 bases stayed unmatched. This CDR3 is built from 16 residues.

V and J are TRBV7-9 and TRBJ2-5; a weak D match, TRBD1 (5 bases). Trimming removed 7 bases at V and 5 bases at J, with 14 bases between. CDR3 length equals 13 residues. Germline lookup yields CDR1 SEHNR and CDR2 FQNEAQ (reference sequence). As DNA, the CDR3 is TGTGCCAGCACAGGGATAATATTGGAGACCCAGTACTTC. This codes for CASTGIILETQYF.

This clonotype was observed many times. The chain employs TRBV7-2 and TRBJ2-5; 10 bases align to TRBD1. V shed 5 bases, J shed 7 bases, and the junction held 10 bases outside the gene matches. CDR3 size: 15 residues. The germline gives CDR1 SGHTA, CDR2 FQGNSA. CDR3: CASSQPGQGSRTQYF. The CDR3 DNA reads as TGTGCCAGCAGCCAGCCGGGACAGGGGTCAAGGACCCAGTACTTC.

The CDR3 is CSATGTGYGYTF. DNA of the CDR3: TGCAGTGCTACCGGGACAGGGTATGGCTACACCTTC. The chain uses TRBV20-1 and TRBJ1-2, with 9 positions matching TRBD1. CDR1 is DFQATT, CDR2 SNEGSKA, per germline (reference sequence). The CDR3 is 12 amino acids. V shed 4 bases, J shed 5 bases, and the junction held 2 bases outside the gene matches.

This chain connects TRBV6-1 to TRBJ1-6; 7 bases agree with TRBD1. Germline assignment: CDR1 MNHNS and CDR2 SASEGT. J gave up 9 bases and V 5 bases, and 7 bases lay outside the gene matches. CDR3 size: 14 residues. CDR3 loop: CASSLQGVGSPLHF. The CDR3 DNA follows: TGTGCCAGCAGTCTTCAGGGGGTCGGTTCACCCCTCCACTTT.

The gene calls are TRBV20-1 and TRBJ2-3; no clear D. Germline V gene data show CDR1 as DFQATT and CDR2 as SNEGSKA (reference sequence). The CDR3 contains 10 residues. V dropped 4 bases and J dropped 6 bases, with 5 bases sitting between them. CDR3 sequence (DNA): TGCAGTGCTACGGAGGATACGCAGTATTTT. Protein product: CSATEDTQYF.

In its sample, this clonotype was seen many times. The chain has TRBV20-1 and TRBJ2-7; no clear D gene. Between the trimmed V and J ends, which lost 3 bases and 1 base, there was a span of 10 bases. This CDR3 contains 13 residues. The germline V gene encodes CDR1 DFQATT and CDR2 SNEGSKA (reference sequence). The CDR3 coding sequence is TGCAGTGCTAGGGGGTCACTTTCCTACGAGCAGTACTTC. It is translated as CSARGSLSYEQYF.

This clonotype was detected ten times or more. This chain uses TRBV5-1 with TRBJ2-3, with 12 bases aligning to TRBD2. The germline V gene encodes CDR1 SGHRS and CDR2 YFSETQ. The CDR3 loop spans 16 amino acids. With 0 bases clipped from V and 5 bases from J, the junction kept 4 bases outside the gene matches. The CDR3, as DNA: TGCGCCAGCAGCTTGGCTAGCGGGAGGGCCAAAGATACGCAGTATTTT. Its translation is CASSLASGRAKDTQYF.

This chain uses TRBV9 with TRBJ1-1, with D unclear. The CDR3 loop spans 17 amino acids. The V gene's germline CDR1 is SGDLS and CDR2 YYNGEE. V was shortened by 2 bases and J by 3 bases, with 20 bases between the two germline ends. This CDR3 is CASSVRGSTGSDTEAFF. In DNA form, the CDR3 reads TGTGCCAGCAGCGTCCGAGGGTCCACGGGCAGTGACACTGAAGCTTTCTTT.